The present T cell receptor (beta chain) was sequenced within a study of blood T cell repertoires in COVID-19. Using immunoSEQ multiplex PCR, the repertoire was profiled, and TCRdb retains in-frame clones only, with some absent. Of over 250,000 clones in the sample, 70% to 90% were seen once. Germline CDR1 reads SGHRS; CDR2 reads YFSETQ. V lost 1 base to trimming and J lost 1 base, with 15 bases between them. The CDR3 contains 16 residues. The chain links TRBV5-1 to TRBJ2-7; TRBD1 is a possible D gene (6 bases). Material: peripheral blood. The receptor's source is a woman aged 70-85 years with acute or convalescent COVID-19. This CDR3 is CASSLLAGTQSYEQYF. The CDR3 bases are TGCGCCAGCAGCTTGCTGGCTGGGACACAGTCCTACGAGCAGTACTTC.